Described below is a single TCR beta chain sequence and its context. TCRdb used MiXCR to reprocess the RT-PCR reads, holding one entry per CDR3 protein. This table has roughly 200,000 distinct CDR3 sequences, around two fifths appearing once. This entry belongs to a study of patients and donors after allogeneic stem cell transplantation. This CDR3 spans 16 amino acids. Germline CDR1 reads LGHNA; CDR2 reads YNFKEQ. The V end was cut by 0 bases, the J end by 4 bases, with 15 bases between. Input material: blood, either unsorted or a sorted T cell fraction (not recorded which). The genes are TRBV4-2 and TRBJ1-1; D gene uncertain. This receptor was identified in a human donor who was either an allogeneic HSCT recipient or a stem cell or donor lymphocyte infusion donor (not recorded which). It is not recorded whose cells these are; they may come from a transplant donor. CDR3 sequence: CASSQDSRLGSTEAFF. The DNA for the CDR3 is TGTGCCAGCAGCCAAGATTCGAGGTTAGGCAGCACTGAAGCTTTCTTT.